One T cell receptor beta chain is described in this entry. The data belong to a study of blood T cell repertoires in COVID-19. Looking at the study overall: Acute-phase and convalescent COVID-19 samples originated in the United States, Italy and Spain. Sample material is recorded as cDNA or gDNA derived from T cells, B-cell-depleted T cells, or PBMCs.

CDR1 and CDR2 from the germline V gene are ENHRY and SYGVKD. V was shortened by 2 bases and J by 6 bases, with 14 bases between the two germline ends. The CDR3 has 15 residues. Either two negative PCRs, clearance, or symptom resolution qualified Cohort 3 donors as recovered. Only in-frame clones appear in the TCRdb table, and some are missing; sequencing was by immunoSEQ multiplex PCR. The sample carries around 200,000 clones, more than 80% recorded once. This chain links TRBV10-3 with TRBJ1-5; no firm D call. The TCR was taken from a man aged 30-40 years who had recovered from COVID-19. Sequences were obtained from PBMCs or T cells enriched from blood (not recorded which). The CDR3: CAISELLSSGQPQHF. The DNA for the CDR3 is TGTGCCATCAGTGAGCTGCTATCCTCAGGTCAGCCCCAGCATTTT.